These 23 T cell receptor beta chains originate from one sample sequenced in a study of cytotoxic CD8 clonotypes in ibrutinib-treated CLL. The protocol was immunoSEQ multiplex PCR, while the TCRdb copy is restricted to in-frame clones and leaves out a portion. The sample records about 140,000 clones, approximately 90% being singletons. Sequencing used PBMCs, obtained after 12 months of ibrutinib treatment. These receptors were obtained from a human donor with chronic lymphocytic leukemia.

The gene calls are TRBV6-5 and TRBJ1-4; weak D call: TRBD1 (5 bases). This CDR3 contains 14 residues. Trimming removed 6 bases from V and 4 bases from J, with 12 bases in between. Looked up from germline, CDR1 is MNHEY and CDR2 is SVGAGI. CDR3 residues: CASRTGEDNEKLFF. The DNA of the CDR3 is TGTGCCAGCAGGACGGGGGAGGATAATGAAAAACTGTTTTTT.

The gene calls are TRBV27 and TRBJ2-3; TRBD2 matches at 10 bases. The trim removed 3 bases at V and 4 bases at J, leaving 7 bases unmatched. This CDR3 has 16 amino acids. The germline CDR1 and CDR2 sequences are MNHEY and SMNVEV (reference sequence). The CDR3 DNA reads TGTGCCAGCAGTTTCCGGTCTAGCGGGAGTGCAGATACGCAGTATTTT. Residues: CASSFRSSGSADTQYF.

CDR3 amino acids: CASSFGQGKTQYF. CDR3 DNA sequence: TGCGCCAGCAGCTTCGGACAGGGCAAGACCCAGTACTTC. This chain links TRBV5-1 with TRBJ2-5; 8 bases match TRBD1. CDR3 length equals 13 residues. Germline V CDR1 and CDR2: SGHRS, YFSETQ. J was trimmed by 6 bases and V by 2 bases; bases with no gene match: 3.

The chain uses TRBV7-9 and TRBJ1-2; D is perhaps TRBD1 (6 bases). Germline V gene lookup returns CDR1 SEHNR and CDR2 FQNEAQ (reference sequence). V dropped 0 bases and J dropped 4 bases, with 12 bases sitting between them. This CDR3 comprises 15 residues. CDR3 in amino acids: CASSLAQGIGYGYTF. The CDR3, as DNA: TGTGCCAGCAGCTTAGCACAGGGTATAGGCTATGGCTACACCTTC. Based on the CDR3 plus reference TRBV7-9 and TRBJ1-2, the full variable domain is DTGVSQNPRHKITKRGQNVTFRCDPISEHNRLYWYRQTLGQGPEFLTYFQNEAQLEKSRLLSDRFSAERPKGSFSTLEIQRTEQGDSAMYLCASSLAQGIGYGYTFGSGTRLTVV.

This clone has a single count. The chain joins TRBV18 to TRBJ2-4; 9 bases align to TRBD2. After removal of 0 bases from V and 9 bases from J, the junction contained 6 bases not matched to a gene. CDR3 size: 15 residues. Germline CDR1 reads KGHSH; CDR2 reads LQKENI. This chain's CDR3 is CASSPPIAGDLIQYF. For the CDR3, the DNA is TGTGCCAGCTCACCACCCATAGCGGGAGATCTCATTCAGTACTTC. Looking up the rest from reference TRBV18 and TRBJ2-4 gives the full variable domain: NAGVMQNPRHLVRRRGQEARLRCSPMKGHSHVYWYRQLPEEGLKFMVYLQKENIIDESGMPKERFSAEFPKEGPSILRIQQVVRGDSAAYFCASSPPIAGDLIQYFGAGTRLSVL.

The chain employs TRBV27 and TRBJ2-5; the match to TRBD2 covers 8 bases. The J call is doubtful: the DNA matches TRBJ2-7 better. The CDR3 loop spans 17 amino acids. Germline V gene sequence: CDR1 MNHEY, CDR2 SMNVEV (reference sequence). CDR3 nucleotides: TGTGCCAGCAGTCTCGCTGACTGGCGGGAGGCCTCCTACGAGCAGTACTTC. Amino acids: CASSLADWREASYEQYF.

The chain uses TRBV10-3 and TRBJ2-5, with D unresolved. The germline CDR1 and CDR2 sequences are ENHRY and SYGVKD. Trimming removed 10 bases from V and 5 bases from J, with 23 bases in between. The CDR3 has 15 residues. DNA of the CDR3: TGTGCCACCCCTGTCATCGGCGAACACACCGAGACCCAGTACTTC. Translating gives CATPVIGEHTETQYF.

The chain uses TRBV6-5 and TRBJ2-7; 7 positions match TRBD1. The germline V gene encodes CDR1 MNHEY and CDR2 SVGAGI. The trim removed 0 bases at V and 6 bases at J, leaving 8 bases unmatched. The CDR3 spans 15 residues. The CDR3 loop reads CASSYSRTGAFEQYF. The CDR3 nucleotides read TGTGCCAGCAGTTACTCGAGAACAGGGGCCTTCGAGCAGTACTTC.

The chain carries TRBV7-9 and TRBJ2-7, with D possibly being TRBD1 (5 bases). CDR3 size: 16 residues. CDR1 and CDR2 from the germline V gene are SEHNR and FQNEAQ (reference sequence). The V end was cut by 0 bases, the J end by 0 bases, with 12 bases between. The CDR3 bases are TGTGCCAGCAGCTTAGCGTCGCAGGGTGGCTCCTACGAGCAGTACTTC. Its protein is CASSLASQGGSYEQYF.

This chain links TRBV2 with TRBJ2-1; 10 bases agree with TRBD2. The CDR3 has 15 residues. CDR1 and CDR2 from the germline V gene are SNHLY and FYNNEI. The junction had 3 bases not matched to a gene; V was cut back by 6 bases and J by 1 base. This CDR3 reads CASSLAGGSYNEQFF. CDR3 nucleotides: TGTGCCAGCAGCTTAGCGGGAGGTTCCTACAATGAGCAGTTCTTC.

The chain recombines TRBV27 with TRBJ1-2, with TRBD1 matching 7 bases. The CDR3 extends over 16 amino acids. The germline V gene has CDR1 MNHEY and CDR2 SMNVEV (reference sequence). The J segment lost 5 bases and the V segment lost 5 bases, leaving 14 bases of the junction unmatched. CDR3 in amino acids: CASSPRKGARGYGYTF. The DNA of the CDR3 is TGTGCCAGCAGTCCTAGGAAGGGGGCACGGGGATATGGCTACACCTTC.

The chain carries TRBV7-9 and TRBJ1-3, with D unclear. Trimming left V 0 bases short and J 8 bases short, with 11 bases between. The germline V gene encodes CDR1 SEHNR and CDR2 FQNEAQ (reference sequence). This CDR3 has 14 residues. CDR3 DNA sequence: TGTGCCAGCAGCTTAGCAGGGTCCCGCGACACCATATATTTT. It specifies CASSLAGSRDTIYF.

The chain recombines TRBV6-5 with TRBJ2-3, with a weak D call TRBD1 (6 bases). Trimming cost V 6 bases and J 0 bases, with 10 bases left between them. CDR1 is MNHEY, CDR2 SVGAGI, per germline. The CDR3 spans 14 residues. The CDR3 nucleotides read TGTGCCAGCAGCAGGGGACGGAGCACAGATACGCAGTATTTT. Protein: CASSRGRSTDTQYF.

As DNA, the CDR3 is TGCAGTGCAGGGGGGGTCAACGAGCAGTACTTC. Translating it yields CSAGGVNEQYF. The chain employs TRBV20-1 and TRBJ2-7; tentative D call: TRBD2 (7 bases). V lost 6 bases, J lost 5 bases, and 11 bases lay in between. The germline gives CDR1 DFQATT, CDR2 SNEGSKA (reference sequence). CDR3 length: 11 amino acids.

This clone came up once. The gene calls are TRBV9 and TRBJ1-1; D remains ambiguous. V was trimmed by 1 base and J by 1 base, leaving 8 bases between them. The V gene's germline CDR1 is SGDLS and CDR2 YYNGEE. The CDR3 is 14 amino acids. CDR3 loop: CASSVQTRNTEAFF. CDR3 nucleotide sequence: TGTGCCAGCAGCGTACAGACCAGGAACACTGAAGCTTTCTTT.

The chain combines TRBV9 with TRBJ1-1; D not resolved. CDR3 length: 14 amino acids. Germline V CDR1 and CDR2: SGDLS, YYNGEE. V gave up 0 bases and J gave up 1 base, with 7 bases separating them. CDR3 coding DNA: TGTGCCAGCAGCGTAGGTGCTGGGAACACTGAAGCTTTCTTT. This gives the protein CASSVGAGNTEAFF. Full variable domain (rest looked up from reference TRBV9 and TRBJ1-1): DSGVTQTPKHLITATGQRVTLRCSPRSGDLSVYWYQQSLDQGLQFLIQYYNGEERAKGNILERFSAQQFPDLHSELNLSSLELGDSALYFCASSVGAGNTEAFFGQGTRLTVV.

The rearrangement links TRBV2 to TRBJ2-2, with D tentatively TRBD1 (6 bases). The CDR3 runs to 16 residues. Trimming pared 7 bases from V and 0 bases from J, leaving 15 bases between. CDR1 is SNHLY, CDR2 FYNNEI, per germline. The CDR3 sequence is CASTLLQGTNTGELFF. The CDR3 nucleotides read TGTGCCAGCACACTCCTACAGGGAACGAACACCGGGGAGCTGTTTTTT. The full variable domain, with the rest looked up from reference TRBV2 and TRBJ2-2, is EPEVTQTPSHQVTQMGQEVILRCVPISNHLYFYWYRQILGQKVEFLVSFYNNEISEKSEIFDDQFSVERPDGSNFTLKIRSTKLEDSAMYFCASTLLQGTNTGELFFGEGSRLTVL.

The chain combines TRBV10-2 with TRBJ1-5; D is unresolved. The ends were cut back, 4 bases at V and 4 bases at J, with 8 bases in the middle. This CDR3 region has 13 residues. Germline CDR1 and CDR2: WSHSY and SAAADI. Here the CDR3 DNA reads TGCGCCAGCAGTGTGGACCCTAATCAGCCCCAGCATTTT. Translated: CASSVDPNQPQHF.

The V gene is TRBV7-2, the J gene TRBJ2-7; D remains ambiguous. The CDR3 is 14 amino acids. Germline loops: CDR1 SGHTA, CDR2 FQGNSA. V lost 0 bases and J lost 5, with 11 bases in between. The CDR3 loop reads CASSLAVRFNEQYF. CDR3 in DNA: TGTGCCAGCAGCTTAGCTGTTAGGTTTAACGAGCAGTACTTC. Supplemented by reference TRBV7-2 and TRBJ2-7, the full variable domain reads GAGVSQSPSNKVTEKGKDVELRCDPISGHTALYWYRQSLGQGLEFLIYFQGNSAPDKSGLPSDRFSAERTGGSVSTLTIQRTQQEDSAVYLCASSLAVRFNEQYFGPGTRLTVT.

The chain is built from TRBV5-4 and TRBJ1-1; possibly TRBD1 for D (6 bases). Germline CDR1 and CDR2: SGHNT and YYREEE (reference sequence). Trimming stripped 4 bases from V and 4 bases from J, with 14 bases between. The CDR3 is 14 amino acids. The chain's CDR3 is CASSGRDKATEAFF. The DNA for the CDR3 is TGTGCCAGCAGCGGTCGGGACAAGGCCACTGAAGCTTTCTTT.

The chain is built from TRBV28 and TRBJ1-5; D is unclear. The V and J ends lost 2 bases and 6 bases respectively, with 5 bases between them. Germline-derived CDR1 and CDR2 are MDHEN and SYDVKM. The CDR3 is 12 amino acids. The CDR3 region is CASSLNRQPQHF. The DNA of the CDR3 is TGTGCCAGCAGTTTAAATCGTCAGCCCCAGCATTTT.

This clone occurred once. The rearrangement joins TRBV7-9 to TRBJ1-2; no reliable D call. V dropped 3 bases and J dropped 3 bases, with 8 bases sitting between them. The CDR3 has 13 residues. Germline V gene sequence: CDR1 SEHNR, CDR2 FQNEAQ (reference sequence). CDR3 protein: CASSFGPYYGYTF. DNA for the CDR3: TGTGCCAGCAGCTTTGGCCCGTACTATGGCTACACCTTC.

V gene TRBV30 combines with J gene TRBJ1-5; maybe TRBD1 (6 bases). The CDR3 has 13 residues. Deletions cut 3 bases from V and 4 bases from J, with 10 bases between. Germline lookup yields CDR1 GTSNPN and CDR2 SVGIG (reference sequence). DNA for the CDR3: TGTGCCTGGAGCCCAGGGGTAAATCAGCCCCAGCATTTT. This encodes CAWSPGVNQPQHF.